This entry lists 32 T cell receptor beta chains sequenced from one sample in a study of T cells in Graves' hyperthyroidism and ophthalmopathy. RNA transcripts served as the template for amplifying TCR beta CDR3 regions. The HTBI primer set served for first-round RT-PCR of the TCR CDR3. In TCRdb, the multiplex PCR reads were re-called with MiXCR into one record per CDR3 protein. The sample yields 700,000 to 850,000 distinct CDR3 sequences, around 40% seen once. Sequenced sample: blood. Receptors were obtained from a woman in her forties with Graves' hyperthyroidism.

Comments on this clonotype: The junction does not match germline at one end; this may be a read error. The genes are TRBV9 and TRBJ2-7, with 12 bases that match TRBD2. The germline V gene has CDR1 SGDLS and CDR2 YYNGEE. The CDR3 contains 14 residues. The CDR3 loop reads CASSVGLAGDEQCF. CDR3 bases: TGTGCCAGCAGCGTAGGACTAGCGGGAGACGAGCAGTGCTTC.

The CDR3 region has the DNA TGCGCCAGCAGCTTGGGCCCGGGACAGGGGCAAGAGACCCAGTACTTC. It is translated as CASSLGPGQGQETQYF. This rearrangement joins TRBV5-1 to TRBJ2-5; 10 bases match TRBD1. J was trimmed by 2 bases and V by 0 bases; bases with no gene match: 4. Germline-derived CDR1 and CDR2 are SGHRS and YFSETQ. The CDR3 has 16 residues.

This clonotype was found a few times. Its ends do not fully match the called genes, so a read error is possible. This chain's CDR3 is CASSPGLAGGRTGELFF. The DNA for the CDR3 is TGCGCCAGCAGCCCGGGACTAGCGGGAGGAAGGACCGGGGAGCTGTTTTTT. V gene TRBV19 combines with J gene TRBJ2-2; 15 nucleotides align to TRBD2. CDR3 size: 17 residues. From germline, CDR1 is LNHDA and CDR2 SQIVND (reference sequence).

Note on this clonotype: It may be a read error: a sequence one base away is much more abundant. The chain's CDR3 is CASGPAYRSTDTQYF. The CDR3 DNA is TGTGCCAGCGGCCCAGCCTACAGATCCACAGATACGCAGTATTTT. V and J are TRBV7-2 and TRBJ2-3, with D unclear. This CDR3 comprises 15 residues. CDR1 is SGHTA and CDR2 is FQGNSA in the germline V gene. The V and J ends lost 8 bases and 2 bases respectively, with 17 bases between them. Together with reference TRBV7-2 and TRBJ2-3, the CDR3 gives the full variable domain: GAGVSQSPSNKVTEKGKDVELRCDPISGHTALYWYRQSLGQGLEFLIYFQGNSAPDKSGLPSDRFSAERTGGSVSTLTIQRTQQEDSAVYLCASGPAYRSTDTQYFGPGTRLTVL.

This clonotype came up many times. This chain uses TRBV12-3 or TRBV12-4 with TRBJ1-5; no clear D. Trimming removed 5 bases at V and 5 bases at J, with 7 bases between. The CDR3 length is 12 residues. The CDR3: CASSGDDQPQHF. The CDR3 coding sequence is TGTGCCAGCAGTGGCGACGATCAGCCCCAGCATTTT.

This clonotype was observed once. The chain carries TRBV19 and TRBJ2-5; TRBD1 is a possible D gene (5 bases). The V gene lost 1 base and the J gene lost 3 bases, with 18 bases spanning the gap. The CDR3 consists of 17 residues. The germline CDR1 and CDR2 sequences are LNHDA and SQIVND (reference sequence). The CDR3 sequence is CASSIVGQGQKEETQYF. In DNA, the CDR3 is TGTGCCAGTAGTATAGTAGGGCAGGGCCAAAAGGAAGAGACCCAGTACTTC.

The rearrangement joins TRBV9 to TRBJ2-5; 9 nucleotides align to TRBD2. This CDR3 comprises 15 residues. V lost 7 bases to trimming and J lost 5 bases; unmatched junction nucleotides: 12. The germline V gene has CDR1 SGDLS and CDR2 YYNGEE. The CDR3 DNA sequence: TGTGCCAGCGGCGATAGCGGGAGAGGGTGGGAGACCCAGTACTTC. It is translated as CASGDSGRGWETQYF.

This chain connects TRBV4-3 to TRBJ2-2; 9 bases match TRBD2. Germline V gene data show CDR1 as LGHNA and CDR2 as YSLEER. Unmatched junction bases numbered 1, after V lost 2 bases and J lost 0 bases. CDR3 length: 16 amino acids. The CDR3 nucleotides read TGCGCCAGCAGCCAACTAGCGGGGTCGAACACCGGGGAGCTGTTTTTT. It translates to CASSQLAGSNTGELFF.

This clonotype was detected only a few times. V gene TRBV6-5 combines with J gene TRBJ1-5; D is undetermined. The CDR3 contains 14 residues. CDR1 is MNHEY and CDR2 is SVGAGI in the germline V gene. Trimming left V 2 bases short and J 5 bases short, with 10 bases between. CDR3 protein: CASSYERVDQPQHF. In DNA form, the CDR3 reads TGTGCCAGCAGTTACGAAAGGGTCGATCAGCCCCAGCATTTT.

This clonotype was counted at least ten times. This chain joins TRBV20-1 and TRBJ2-5; TRBD2 matches at 9 bases. Germline V lookup: CDR1 DFQATT, CDR2 SNEGSKA (reference sequence). With 0 bases clipped from V and 5 bases from J, the junction kept 7 bases outside the gene matches. CDR3 length: 15 amino acids. For the CDR3, the DNA is TGCAGTGCTAGAGATGAGGCGGGGGGGATGGAGACCCAGTACTTC. It translates to CSARDEAGGMETQYF.

V and J are TRBV10-3 and TRBJ2-2, with TRBD1 matching 7 bases. Germline V gives CDR1 ENHRY, CDR2 SYGVKD. Losses at the gene ends were 10 bases for V and 7 bases for J; bases not matched to a gene: 6. The CDR3 loop spans 12 amino acids. CDR3 sequence (DNA): TGTGCCAGACAGGGTCAGGGCGGGGAGCTGTTTTTT. Translation gives CARQGQGGELFF.

This clonotype was seen only a few times. V gene TRBV5-8 combines with J gene TRBJ2-7; D remains unclear. The CDR3 spans 12 residues. V lost 2 bases and J 3 bases, leaving 6 bases between the germline ends. Per germline, CDR1 SGHTS and CDR2 YDEGEE. The CDR3 sequence: CASSFGYYEQYF. The CDR3 nucleotides are TGTGCCAGCAGCTTTGGATACTACGAGCAGTACTTC.

Notes on this clonotype: A read error is possible here, since a much larger clone lies one base away. The chain carries TRBV9 and TRBJ2-2; 11 positions match TRBD2. Germline assignment: CDR1 SGDLS and CDR2 YYNGEE. CDR3 length equals 14 residues. The CDR3 sequence is CASSGTSGSGEPFF. The CDR3, as DNA: TGTGCCAGCAGCGGAACTAGCGGGAGTGGGGAGCCGTTTTTT.

This clonotype was detected many times. The rearrangement joins TRBV20-1 to TRBJ1-2; unclear D gene. Germline V gene data show CDR1 as DFQATT and CDR2 as SNEGSKA (reference sequence). This CDR3 is 14 amino acids long. V was pared by 3 bases and J by 4 bases, with 15 bases between. CDR3 in amino acids: CSARYSYHLYGYTF. The CDR3 DNA is TGCAGTGCTAGGTACAGCTACCACCTCTATGGCTACACCTTC.

V gene TRBV5-5 combines with J gene TRBJ2-1, with 8 bases identical to TRBD1. CDR3 size: 13 residues. J gave up 6 bases and V 4 bases, and 3 bases lay outside the gene matches. Germline values: CDR1 SGHKS, CDR2 YYEKEE (reference sequence). The CDR3 DNA follows: TGTGCCAGCAGCCCGGGACAGGTCAATGAGCAGTTCTTC. This gives the protein CASSPGQVNEQFF. Full variable domain (remainder filled in from reference TRBV5-5 and TRBJ2-1): DAGVTQSPTHLIKTRGQQVTLRCSPISGHKSVSWYQQVLGQGPQFIFQYYEKEERGRGNFPDRFSARQFPNYSSELNVNALLLGDSALYLCASSPGQVNEQFFGPGTRLTVL.

This clonotype showed up many times. The chain links TRBV20-1 to TRBJ1-1; D is ambiguous. CDR3 length: 12 amino acids. Germline V gene data show CDR1 as DFQATT and CDR2 as SNEGSKA (reference sequence). The V gene lost 3 bases and the J gene lost 3 bases, with 8 bases spanning the gap. CDR3 coding DNA: TGCAGTGCTAGGAGTGGGGACACTGAAGCTTTCTTT. This codes for CSARSGDTEAFF.

The V and J genes are TRBV5-4 and TRBJ2-7; a weak D match, TRBD2 (7 bases). The germline V gene has CDR1 SGHNT and CDR2 YYREEE (reference sequence). This CDR3 contains 17 residues. Trimming pared 5 bases from V and 0 bases from J, leaving 21 bases between. CDR3 nucleotides: TGTGCCAGCAGTCCCGCGGGGGCGCGGGGGAGCTCCTACGAGCAGTACTTC. Protein product: CASSPAGARGSSYEQYF.

This clonotype was counted between two and nine times. The chain links TRBV7-8 to TRBJ2-5, with D unclear. Per germline, CDR1 SGHVS and CDR2 FQNEAQ. This CDR3 contains 14 residues. V was cut by 8 bases and J by 2 bases, with 15 bases left in between. The CDR3 loop is CASSPSQSQETQYF. In DNA, the CDR3 is TGTGCCAGCTCACCGTCGCAGAGTCAAGAGACCCAGTACTTC.

This clonotype was picked up many times. The germline gene is not matched at one end of the junction; a read error may be the cause. V usage is TRBV29-1 and J usage is TRBJ1-1; D is ambiguous. The CDR3 has 15 amino acids. Germline CDR1 reads SQVTM; CDR2 reads ANQGSEA. The CDR3 DNA is TGCAGCGTTGAAGTGTGGGGATCCCTGAAGACTGAAGCTTTCTTT. This translates into CSVEVWGSLKTEAFF.

The genes are TRBV20-1 and TRBJ2-7; 9 bases agree with TRBD2. Per the germline V gene, CDR1 is DFQATT and CDR2 is SNEGSKA (reference sequence). The J segment lost 4 bases and the V segment lost 5 bases, leaving 6 bases of the junction unmatched. This CDR3 spans 13 amino acids. This CDR3 reads CSASTSGAYEQYF. CDR3 nucleotide sequence: TGCAGTGCTTCGACTAGCGGAGCTTACGAGCAGTACTTC.

In its sample, this clonotype was seen many times. The rearrangement uses TRBV5-1 and TRBJ2-7, with D possibly matching TRBD2 (6 bases). Germline CDR1 SGHRS, CDR2 YFSETQ. This CDR3 has 15 residues. The V end was cut by 0 bases, the J end by 6 bases, with 16 bases between. CDR3 region: CASSLAAGSGPEQYF. The CDR3, as DNA: TGCGCCAGCAGCTTGGCCGCGGGATCAGGTCCCGAGCAGTACTTC.

The chain recombines TRBV7-2 with TRBJ2-5; D may be TRBD2 (6 bases). The CDR3 covers 15 residues. Deletions cut 6 bases from V and 5 bases from J, with 19 bases between. Germline CDR1 and CDR2: SGHTA and FQGNSA. The CDR3 sequence is CASSSMRGLTETQYF. The CDR3 DNA sequence: TGTGCCAGCAGTTCGATGCGGGGCTTAACGGAGACCCAGTACTTC.

Comment on this clonotype: No DNA is shown, since the ends of the CDR3 on it are uncertain; the CDR3 is the one TCRdb lists. This chain joins TRBV12-3 or TRBV12-4 and TRBJ2-6; the table gives TRBD1 as D, unverified against the DNA. A total of 12 residues make up the CDR3, ends included. CDR3 residues: CASTWGYGTEAF.

This clonotype has just one count. This sequence joins TRBV29-1 and TRBJ2-2; D unclear. The CDR3 is 14 residues long. Trimming removed 0 bases from V and 2 bases from J, with 7 bases in between. Germline V CDR1 and CDR2: SQVTM, ANQGSEA. The CDR3 loop is CSVEDRSNTGELFF. The CDR3 coding sequence is TGCAGCGTTGAAGACAGGAGTAACACCGGGGAGCTGTTTTTT.

There are many counts of this clonotype. The chain joins TRBV4-3 to TRBJ2-5, with D uncertain. The germline gives CDR1 LGHNA, CDR2 YSLEER. Trimming stripped 1 base from V and 5 bases from J, with 8 bases between. The length of the CDR3 is 13 residues. In nucleotides, the CDR3 is TGCGCCAGCAGCCAAGGAAGGTTGGAGACCCAGTACTTC. Amino acid sequence: CASSQGRLETQYF.

The CDR3 DNA reads TGCAGTGCTAGTCAGGTATCCGGCACAGATACGCAGTATTTT. Residues: CSASQVSGTDTQYF. V is TRBV20-1 and J is TRBJ2-3, with D hard to call. Trimming removed 3 bases from V and 1 base from J, with 11 bases in between. Per germline, CDR1 DFQATT and CDR2 SNEGSKA (reference sequence). There are 14 residues in the CDR3.

This clonotype showed up just a few times. The V and J genes are TRBV7-2 and TRBJ2-2; tentatively, D is TRBD2 (6 bases). The germline V gene encodes CDR1 SGHTA and CDR2 FQGNSA. V lost 2 bases and J 5 bases, leaving 12 bases between the germline ends. This CDR3 is built from 15 residues. CDR3 sequence reads: CASSLMAEGTGELFF. In nucleotides, the CDR3 is TGTGCCAGCAGCTTAATGGCGGAGGGGACCGGGGAGCTGTTTTTT.

The gene calls are TRBV7-3 and TRBJ1-1; D perhaps matches TRBD1 (6 bases). The CDR3 loop spans 14 amino acids. Between the trimmed V and J ends, which lost 6 bases and 1 base, there was a span of 12 bases. Germline values: CDR1 SGHTA, CDR2 FQGTGA. The DNA of the CDR3 is TGTGCCAGCAGTCAGGGGAGGGAGAACACTGAAGCTTTCTTT. Its protein is CASSQGRENTEAFF. The variable domain in full, with the rest retrieved from reference TRBV7-3 and TRBJ1-1, is GAGVSQTPSNKVTEKGKYVELRCDPISGHTALYWYRQSLGQGPEFLIYFQGTGAADDSGLPNDRFFAVRPEGSVSTLKIQRTERGDSAVYLCASSQGRENTEAFFGQGTRLTVV.

With respect to this clonotype: A read error may explain this, as a much larger clone is one base away. The J gene is TRBJ1-2, the V gene TRBV7-2; D is unclear. Germline CDR1 and CDR2: SGHTA and FQGNSA. The CDR3 spans 13 residues. Trimming stripped 6 bases from V and 0 bases from J, with 8 bases between. CDR3 region: CTSRPTPNYGYTF. The CDR3 DNA follows: TGTACCAGCAGACCGACACCTAACTATGGCTACACCTTC.

This clonotype has ten or more counts. The V gene is TRBV29-1, the J gene TRBJ1-1; tentatively, D is TRBD1 (6 bases). CDR3 length equals 13 residues. V dropped 5 bases and J dropped 5 bases, with 15 bases sitting between them. In germline, CDR1 is SQVTM, CDR2 ANQGSEA. The CDR3 coding sequence is TGCAGCGTTAACAGGGTCGTGGATACTGAAGCTTTCTTT. Translating gives CSVNRVVDTEAFF. Together with reference TRBV29-1 and TRBJ1-1, the CDR3 gives the full variable domain: SAVISQKPSRDICQRGTSLTIQCQVDSQVTMMFWYRQQPGQSLTLIATANQGSEATYESGFVIDKFPISRPNLTFSTLTVSNMSPEDSSIYLCSVNRVVDTEAFFGQGTRLTVV.

This clonotype showed up just a few times. The chain uses TRBV5-1 and TRBJ2-2; D call uncertain. V lost 4 bases to trimming and J lost 2 bases, with 12 bases between them. This CDR3 has 15 residues. Germline V gene lookup returns CDR1 SGHRS and CDR2 YFSETQ. CDR3 DNA: TGCGCCAGCAGCCCAAGACACTCCAACACCGGGGAGCTGTTTTTT. Amino acid sequence: CASSPRHSNTGELFF.

This clonotype was counted at least ten times. V and J are TRBV2 and TRBJ1-1; D remains unclear. This CDR3 is built from 13 residues. Per germline, CDR1 SNHLY and CDR2 FYNNEI. V shed 7 bases and J shed 5 bases, with 14 bases lying between them. Here the CDR3 reads CASTEDEGTEAFF. The DNA of the CDR3 is TGTGCCAGCACGGAGGATGAGGGAACTGAAGCTTTCTTT.